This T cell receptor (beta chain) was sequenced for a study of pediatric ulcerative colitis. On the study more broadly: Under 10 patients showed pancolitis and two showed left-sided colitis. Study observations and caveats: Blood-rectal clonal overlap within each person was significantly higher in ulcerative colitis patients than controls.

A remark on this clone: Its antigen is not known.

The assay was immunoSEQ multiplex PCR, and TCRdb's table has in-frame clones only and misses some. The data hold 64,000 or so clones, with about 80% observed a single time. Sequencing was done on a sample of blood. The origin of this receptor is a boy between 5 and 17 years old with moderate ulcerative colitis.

The CDR3: CASSLGQFGQPQHF. DNA of the CDR3: TGTGCCAGCAGCTTAGGACAGTTCGGTCAGCCCCAGCATTTT. The gene calls are TRBV11-2 and TRBJ1-5, with D maybe TRBD1 (5 bases). The CDR3 is 14 residues long. The germline V and J ends were trimmed by 1 base and 6 bases, with 10 bases remaining between them. The germline gives CDR1 SGHAT, CDR2 FQNNGV.